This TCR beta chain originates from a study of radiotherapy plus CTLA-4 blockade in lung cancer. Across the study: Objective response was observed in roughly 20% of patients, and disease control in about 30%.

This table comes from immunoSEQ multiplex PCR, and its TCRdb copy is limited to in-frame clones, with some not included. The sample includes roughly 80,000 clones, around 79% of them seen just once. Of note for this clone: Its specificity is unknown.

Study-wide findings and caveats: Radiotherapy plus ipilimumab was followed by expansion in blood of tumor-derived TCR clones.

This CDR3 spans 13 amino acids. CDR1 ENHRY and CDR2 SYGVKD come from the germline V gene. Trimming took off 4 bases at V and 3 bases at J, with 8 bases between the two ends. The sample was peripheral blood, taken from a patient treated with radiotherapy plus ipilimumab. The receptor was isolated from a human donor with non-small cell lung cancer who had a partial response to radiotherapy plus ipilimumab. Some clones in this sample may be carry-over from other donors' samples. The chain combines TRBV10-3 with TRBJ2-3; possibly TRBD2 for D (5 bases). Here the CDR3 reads CAISGGQTDTQYF. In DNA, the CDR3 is TGTGCCATCAGTGGAGGGCAGACAGATACGCAGTATTTT.